This entry lists 25 T cell receptor beta chains sequenced from one sample in a study of beta chain features in type 1 diabetes. Study observations and caveats: When Type 1 diabetes patients were examined, their TCRB CDR3s proved moderately but significantly shorter in all four CD4+ subsets.

What these receptors recognize is not known. Reverse transcribing all isolated RNA meant expressed TCRB transcripts were sequenced. TCRdb's copy holds only in-frame clones and misses some; the assay was immunoSEQ multiplex PCR. This sample has around 140,000 clones, with about 12% found just once. The sample taken for sequencing was central memory CD4+ T cells from blood. Receptors were obtained from a man younger than 30 with type 1 diabetes.

This rearrangement joins TRBV2 to TRBJ2-5, with no clear D. The germline V gene has CDR1 SNHLY and CDR2 FYNNEI. The CDR3 totals 12 residues. Trimming removed 4 bases at V and 3 bases at J, with 6 bases between. Here the CDR3 reads CASSGSEETQYF. CDR3 sequence (DNA): TGTGCCAGCAGTGGAAGCGAAGAGACCCAGTACTTC.

This clone was seen a handful of times. V and J are TRBV30 and TRBJ2-7; unclear D gene. V lost 3 bases and J lost 0, with 12 bases in between. CDR1 and CDR2 from the germline V gene are GTSNPN and SVGIG (reference sequence). The length of the CDR3 is 14 residues. Written as DNA, the CDR3 is TGTGCCTGGAGGAAGGACGGTAGCTCCTACGAGCAGTACTTC. Translation gives CAWRKDGSSYEQYF.

The V gene is TRBV9, the J gene TRBJ2-1; D is undetermined. CDR1 and CDR2 from the germline V gene are SGDLS and YYNGEE. This CDR3 has 14 residues. Trimming shortened V by 0 bases and J by 7 bases, and 11 bases separated the two germline ends. CDR3 amino acids: CASSVAPIGNEQFF. The CDR3, as DNA: TGTGCCAGCAGCGTAGCCCCCATTGGGAATGAGCAGTTCTTC.

This clone came up many times. J is TRBJ2-1 and V is TRBV5-6; D might be TRBD2 (6 bases). Per germline, CDR1 SGHDT and CDR2 YYEEEE. The CDR3 has 15 residues. Trimming pared 4 bases from V and 5 bases from J, leaving 16 bases between. The CDR3 loop is CASSPAIGGNNEQFF. Written as DNA, the CDR3 is TGTGCCAGCAGCCCCGCCATCGGGGGAAACAATGAGCAGTTCTTC.

As to this clone: Other DNA sequences from this sample encode an identical CDR3 as well. The chain employs TRBV18 and TRBJ1-1, with D uncertain. Trimming left V 2 bases short and J 0 bases short, with 10 bases between. CDR1 is KGHSH and CDR2 is LQKENI in the germline V gene. The CDR3 is 15 residues long. Here the CDR3 reads CASSPSDAMNTEAFF. CDR3 bases: TGTGCCAGCTCACCATCGGACGCTATGAACACTGAAGCTTTCTTT. Full variable domain (outside the CDR3, taken from reference TRBV18 and TRBJ1-1): NAGVMQNPRHLVRRRGQEARLRCSPMKGHSHVYWYRQLPEEGLKFMVYLQKENIIDESGMPKERFSAEFPKEGPSILRIQQVVRGDSAAYFCASSPSDAMNTEAFFGQGTRLTVV.

The V and J genes are TRBV28 and TRBJ2-1, with 8 bases lining up with TRBD2. Looked up from germline, CDR1 is MDHEN and CDR2 is SYDVKM. V lost 7 bases and J lost 5; bases outside the gene matches: 13. The CDR3 has 16 residues. The CDR3 coding sequence is TGTGCCAGCATCCTCGGGGGGGATGGCGCCGACAATGAGCAGTTCTTC. It yields the protein CASILGGDGADNEQFF. Complete variable domain (other parts from reference TRBV28 and TRBJ2-1): DVKVTQSSRYLVKRTGEKVFLECVQDMDHENMFWYRQDPGLGLRLIYFSYDVKMKEKGDIPEGYSVSREKKERFSLILESASTNQTSMYLCASILGGDGADNEQFFGPGTRLTVL.

This clone was seen once. The CDR3 DNA follows: TGTGCCAGCAGGGAGACAAATAATTCACCCCTCCACTTT. It is translated as CASRETNNSPLHF. V usage is TRBV6-1 and J usage is TRBJ1-6, with D uncertain. CDR3 length equals 13 residues. Germline assignment: CDR1 MNHNS and CDR2 SASEGT. The V end was cut by 6 bases, the J end by 5 bases, with 8 bases between.

The chain combines TRBV7-8 with TRBJ2-7; D call uncertain. CDR1 SGHVS and CDR2 FQNEAQ come from the germline V gene. The V gene lost 3 bases and the J gene lost 0 bases, with 12 bases spanning the gap. The CDR3 loop spans 15 amino acids. The CDR3 reads CASSFPQLGSYEQYF. In DNA form, the CDR3 reads TGTGCCAGCAGCTTCCCCCAGCTTGGCTCCTACGAGCAGTACTTC.

The chain combines TRBV11-2 with TRBJ1-2; tentative D call: TRBD1 (5 bases). CDR1 and CDR2 (germline): SGHAT, FQNNGV. Trimming pared 5 bases from V and 2 bases from J, leaving 12 bases between. This CDR3 has 14 amino acids. CDR3 sequence: CASSPGRDNYGYTF. The CDR3 region has the DNA TGTGCCAGCAGCCCCGGGCGGGACAACTATGGCTACACCTTC.

This clone showed up just a few times. This chain joins TRBV5-1 and TRBJ2-7; the D gene is possibly TRBD1 (6 bases). The V gene lost 0 bases and the J gene lost 0 bases, with 19 bases spanning the gap. The germline gives CDR1 SGHRS, CDR2 YFSETQ. This CDR3 is built from 18 residues. The CDR3 DNA is TGCGCCAGCAGCTTGGTCAATGGTCACAGGGCGGGCTCCTACGAGCAGTACTTC. This sequence encodes CASSLVNGHRAGSYEQYF.

The table lists this clone with many counts. The chain recombines TRBV18 with TRBJ1-3, with D perhaps TRBD1 (5 bases). The germline V gene encodes CDR1 KGHSH and CDR2 LQKENI. The length of the CDR3 is 16 residues. Trimming took off 6 bases at V and 0 bases at J, with 15 bases between the two ends. The CDR3 coding sequence is TGTGCCAGCTCCGAGAGTCGGGGCGGCTCTGGAAACACCATATATTTT. It is translated as CASSESRGGSGNTIYF. The entire variable domain, with the rest obtained from reference TRBV18 and TRBJ1-3, is as follows: NAGVMQNPRHLVRRRGQEARLRCSPMKGHSHVYWYRQLPEEGLKFMVYLQKENIIDESGMPKERFSAEFPKEGPSILRIQQVVRGDSAAYFCASSESRGGSGNTIYFGEGSWLTVV.

The rearrangement uses TRBV11-2 and TRBJ2-7; a weak D match, TRBD2 (6 bases). The CDR3 sequence is 17 residues long. Germline V CDR1 and CDR2: SGHAT, FQNNGV. The ends were cut back, 5 bases at V and 2 bases at J, with 22 bases in the middle. The CDR3 sequence is CASSLSSLPGGAYEQYF. The CDR3 coding sequence is TGTGCCAGCAGCCTGTCGTCACTCCCCGGGGGAGCCTACGAGCAGTACTTC. Together with reference TRBV11-2 and TRBJ2-7, the CDR3 gives the full variable domain: EAGVAQSPRYKIIEKRQSVAFWCNPISGHATLYWYQQILGQGPKLLIQFQNNGVVDDSQLPKDRFSAERLKGVDSTLKIQPAKLEDSAVYLCASSLSSLPGGAYEQYFGPGTRLTVT.

The chain links TRBV25-1 to TRBJ1-1; 10 bases match TRBD1. Trimming took 3 bases from V and 4 from J; bases not matched to a gene: 5. This CDR3 region has 15 residues. From germline, CDR1 is MGHDK and CDR2 SYGVNS. The CDR3 DNA follows: TGTGCCAGCAGTGATAGGACAGGGGGGCCCACTGAAGCTTTCTTT. This translates into CASSDRTGGPTEAFF.

This clone was recorded many times. The chain has TRBV5-8 and TRBJ2-2; D is possibly TRBD1 (6 bases). Germline CDR1 and CDR2: SGHTS and YDEGEE. This CDR3 is built from 17 residues. Between the trimmed V and J ends, which lost 6 bases and 3 bases, there was a span of 21 bases. This CDR3 reads CASTIIPGTLYTGELFF. The CDR3 region has the DNA TGTGCCAGCACCATAATCCCCGGGACACTTTACACCGGGGAGCTGTTTTTT.

This clone was observed a handful of times. V usage is TRBV9 and J usage is TRBJ2-1, with D possibly TRBD2 on 5 matching bases. The CDR3 totals 14 residues. The germline CDR1 and CDR2 sequences are SGDLS and YYNGEE. The germline V and J ends were trimmed by 0 bases and 4 bases, with 8 bases remaining between them. CDR3 loop: CASSVATGYNEQFF. In nucleotides, the CDR3 is TGTGCCAGCAGCGTAGCTACGGGGTACAATGAGCAGTTCTTC.

This clone occurred many times. The chain recombines TRBV7-9 with TRBJ2-3; D call uncertain. Germline values: CDR1 SEHNR, CDR2 FQNEAQ (reference sequence). CDR3 length: 14 amino acids. V was trimmed by 4 bases and J by 2 bases, leaving 10 bases between them. The CDR3 nucleotides read TGTGCCAGCAGCTCAGGCCCGGCCACAGATACGCAGTATTTT. Its protein product is CASSSGPATDTQYF. The full variable domain, in which reference TRBV7-9 and TRBJ2-3 provide the parts outside the CDR3, is DTGVSQNPRHKITKRGQNVTFRCDPISEHNRLYWYRQTLGQGPEFLTYFQNEAQLEKSRLLSDRFSAERPKGSFSTLEIQRTEQGDSAMYLCASSSGPATDTQYFGPGTRLTVL.

This clone was seen repeatedly, ten times or more. V gene TRBV23-1 combines with J gene TRBJ2-1; tentatively, D is TRBD1 or TRBD2 (5 bases each). TRBV23-1 falls under the ORF class, with uncertain function. The length of the CDR3 is 16 residues. V shed 0 bases and J shed 3 bases, with 12 bases lying between them. The CDR3: CASSQSRGRDYNEQFF. The DNA for the CDR3 is TGCGCCAGCAGTCAATCGAGGGGAAGGGACTACAATGAGCAGTTCTTC.

V and J are TRBV7-2 and TRBJ1-2; D might be TRBD1 (5 bases). CDR1 and CDR2 (germline): SGHTA, FQGNSA. The CDR3 has 12 amino acids. Between the trimmed V and J ends, which lost 9 bases and 2 bases, there was a span of 10 bases. CDR3: CARGGANYGYTF. The CDR3 coding sequence is TGTGCCAGGGGTGGGGCCAACTATGGCTACACCTTC.

DNA of the CDR3: TGTGCCAGCAGTAGCAGCAGCTATAGCAATCAGCCCCAGCATTTT. Amino acid sequence: CASSSSSYSNQPQHF. This chain connects TRBV27 to TRBJ1-5; the D is unclear. Germline assignment: CDR1 MNHEY and CDR2 SMNVEV (reference sequence). CDR3 length equals 15 residues. With 5 bases removed from V and 0 bases from J, the gap between germline ends came to 11 bases.

Concerning this clone: A much larger clone is a single base away; this may be a read error. This sequence joins TRBV7-8 and TRBJ2-1; D unclear. This CDR3 has 11 amino acids. Germline lookup yields CDR1 SGHVS and CDR2 FQNEAQ. Trimming shortened V by 1 base and J by 5 bases, and 0 bases separated the two germline ends. CDR3 in DNA: TGTGCCAGCAGCTTAGACAATGAGCAGTTCTTC. Residues: CASSLDNEQFF. The complete variable domain, with remaining parts taken from reference TRBV7-8 and TRBJ2-1, reads GAGVSQSPRYKVAKRGQDVALRCDPISGHVSLFWYQQALGQGPEFLTYFQNEAQLDKSGLPSDRFFAERPEGSVSTLKIQRTQQEDSAVYLCASSLDNEQFFGPGTRLTVL.

This clone was observed a handful of times. V usage is TRBV9 and J usage is TRBJ2-5; D unclear. Germline-derived CDR1 and CDR2 are SGDLS and YYNGEE. CDR3 length: 14 amino acids. V was pared by 0 bases and J by 1 base, with 7 bases between. DNA for the CDR3: TGTGCCAGCAGCGTAGATCCTACCCAAGAGACCCAGTACTTC. It codes for CASSVDPTQETQYF.

This clone appeared a few times. The rearrangement uses TRBV5-1 and TRBJ1-1; D is undetermined. CDR1 and CDR2 (germline): SGHRS, YFSETQ. Trimming took off 4 bases at V and 1 base at J, with 11 bases between the two ends. The CDR3 is 14 residues long. CDR3 nucleotide sequence: TGCGCCAGCAGCCCCCAAATACGGAACACTGAAGCTTTCTTT. Translated, it gives CASSPQIRNTEAFF. Supplemented by reference TRBV5-1 and TRBJ1-1, the full variable domain reads KAGVTQTPRYLIKTRGQQVTLSCSPISGHRSVSWYQQTPGQGLQFLFEYFSETQRNKGNFPGRFSGRQFSNSRSEMNVSTLELGDSALYLCASSPQIRNTEAFFGQGTRLTVV.

This clone was seen only a few times. The V and J genes are TRBV5-4 and TRBJ2-3; 10 bases match TRBD2. The CDR3 has 14 residues. Per the germline V gene, CDR1 is SGHNT and CDR2 is YYREEE (reference sequence). J was trimmed by 10 bases and V by 7 bases; bases with no gene match: 12. CDR3 in amino acids: CASGSGGVLAAQYF. CDR3 DNA sequence: TGTGCCAGCGGGAGCGGGGGGGTCCTGGCGGCGCAGTATTTT.

Worth noting for this clone: Possible read error: a much larger clone is one base away. Within the sample, other DNA sequences also encode this same CDR3. The chain combines TRBV27 with TRBJ1-1; D ambiguous. Germline values: CDR1 MNHEY, CDR2 SMNVEV (reference sequence). CDR3 length equals 12 residues. V dropped 4 bases and J dropped 1 base, with 4 bases sitting between them. The CDR3 region is CASSSGNTEAFF. The CDR3 nucleotides read TGTGCCAGCAGTTCGGGGAACACTGAAGCTTTCTTT.

CDR3 sequence: CASSPDPLPYEQYF. The CDR3 DNA follows: TGTGCCAGCAGCCCGGACCCGCTCCCCTACGAGCAGTACTTC. The chain joins TRBV11-1 to TRBJ2-7; no definite D call. The CDR3 spans 14 residues. Trimming removed 5 bases at V and 2 bases at J, with 13 bases between. Germline CDR1 SGHAT, CDR2 FQDESV (reference sequence).